The rows below give T cell receptor beta chains drawn from one sample of a study of cytomegalovirus exposure and HLA in healthy donors. Sequencing was performed with immunoSEQ multiplex PCR; in TCRdb, only in-frame clones are kept and a portion is missing. The sample consists of some 140,000 clones, around 75% of them appearing once. The sample consisted of PBMCs. The receptors derive from a young man in good health and CMV-seronegative. Each CDR3 is given with its conserved first and last residue. D genes are given only for firm matches. A clone size is listed for some rows: how often the clone was seen (once, few, many), or a class if it is expanded.

DNA: TGCGCCAGCAGCCCCTTGCGGGGGGGAGAGACCCAGTACTTC
CDR3: CASSPLRGGETQYF
V: TRBV5-1
size: -
J: TRBJ2-5
D: TRBD2

DNA: TGTGCCAGCAGTCACAGGGACAGCTTGAATCCCTACGAGCAGTACTTC
CDR3: CASSHRDSLNPYEQYF
V: TRBV28
size: -
J: TRBJ2-7
D: TRBD1

DNA: TGTGCCAGCAGCTATGCCCTAGGGACAGAAAGCACTGAAGCTTTCTTT
CDR3: CASSYALGTESTEAFF
V: TRBV5-4
size: few
J: TRBJ1-1
D: TRBD1

DNA: TGCGCCAGCAGCCAAGAGCGGGGGGGCCAAGAGACCCAGTACTTC
CDR3: CASSQERGGQETQYF
V: TRBV4-3
size: many
J: TRBJ2-5
D: TRBD2

DNA: TGTGCCAGCAGCTTGGATCTGATCGGTTCCTACAATGAGCAGTTCTTC
CDR3: CASSLDLIGSYNEQFF
V: TRBV5-4
size: -
J: TRBJ2-1
D: -

DNA: TGTGCCAGCAGTCTCCGGGACAGGGGCATCGCTTTCTTT
CDR3: CASSLRDRGIAFF
V: TRBV28
size: -
J: TRBJ1-1
D: TRBD1

DNA: TGCGCCAGCAGTCAATCGTCCGCCCACGCCAGGGTAAACGAGCAGTACTTC
CDR3: CASSQSSAHARVNEQYF
V: TRBV23-1
size: -
J: TRBJ2-7
D: -

DNA: TGTGCCAGCAGCCACAAGGGGGCTTCGTACAATGAGCAGTTCTTC
CDR3: CASSHKGASYNEQFF
V: TRBV14
size: few
J: TRBJ2-1
D: TRBD1

DNA: TGCGCCAGCAGCCCGATAGCGGGGGGATTAGATACGCAGTATTTT
CDR3: CASSPIAGGLDTQYF
V: TRBV4-1
size: once
J: TRBJ2-3
D: TRBD2

DNA: TGTGCCAGCAGCCACTTCCGGGAGACGACCGGGGAGCTGTTTTTT
CDR3: CASSHFRETTGELFF
V: TRBV13
size: -
J: TRBJ2-2
D: -

DNA: TGTGCCAGCAGTGAACCCCAGGGTGGTCCCTACGAGCAGTACTTC
CDR3: CASSEPQGGPYEQYF
V: TRBV6-1
size: few
J: TRBJ2-7
D: -

DNA: TGTGCCAGTAGTATAGCTTACAGGAATGGTCAGCCCCAGCATTTT
CDR3: CASSIAYRNGQPQHF
V: TRBV19
size: few
J: TRBJ1-5
D: -

DNA: TGTGCCAGCAGTTTTCAGTCGGAGACCCAGTACTTC
CDR3: CASSFQSETQYF
V: TRBV28
size: -
J: TRBJ2-5
D: -

DNA: TGTGCCAGCAGCTTATTTTTTGAGCCTCGAGGATCTGGGGCCAACGTCCTGACTTTC
CDR3: CASSLFFEPRGSGANVLTF
V: TRBV7-6
size: once
J: TRBJ2-6
D: -

DNA: TGTGCCAGCAGCTTAAGGTTCTCATCGGGAGCTTTCTTT
CDR3: CASSLRFSSGAFF
V: TRBV7-2
size: few
J: TRBJ1-1
D: -

DNA: TGCGCCAGCAGCGCCGGACTAGCGGGAGTCTATGAGCAGTTCTTC
CDR3: CASSAGLAGVYEQFF
V: TRBV4-3
size: -
J: TRBJ2-1
D: TRBD2

DNA: TGTGCCAGCAGCTCCGAGTGGTCTGGGGCCAACGTCCTGACTTTC
CDR3: CASSSEWSGANVLTF
V: TRBV11-2
size: once
J: TRBJ2-6
D: -

DNA: TGCAGAACAGGGAGTAACTATGGCTACACCTTC
CDR3: CRTGSNYGYTF
V: TRBV20-1
size: -
J: TRBJ1-2
D: -

DNA: TGCGCCAGCAGCTGGACCGGGACAGGGGGCATCAATGAGCAGTTCTTC
CDR3: CASSWTGTGGINEQFF
V: TRBV5-1
size: -
J: TRBJ2-1
D: TRBD1

DNA: TGTGCCAGCAGTGGCACGTCCTACGAGCAGTACTTC
CDR3: CASSGTSYEQYF
V: TRBV13
size: -
J: TRBJ2-7
D: -

DNA: TGTGCCAGCAGCTTAGATTGGACAGTTTCCTACGAGCAGTACTTC
CDR3: CASSLDWTVSYEQYF
V: TRBV11-2
size: -
J: TRBJ2-7
D: -

DNA: TGTGCCAGCACCCCGTCCAGCGGGGACCTCACAGATACGCAGTATTTT
CDR3: CASTPSSGDLTDTQYF
V: TRBV4-2
size: few
J: TRBJ2-3
D: TRBD2

DNA: TGTGCCAGCAGCCAAGATCTAGCGGGGGACACAGATACGCAGTATTTT
CDR3: CASSQDLAGDTDTQYF
V: TRBV4-2
size: -
J: TRBJ2-3
D: TRBD2

DNA: TGTGCCAGCAGTTACTCGAGGACAGGGGGTTCACCCCTCCACTTT
CDR3: CASSYSRTGGSPLHF
V: TRBV6-5
size: -
J: TRBJ1-6
D: TRBD1

DNA: TGTGCCAGCAGCTTGGGGGGCTACTCGTACTACGAGCAGTACTTC
CDR3: CASSLGGYSYYEQYF
V: TRBV5-4
size: -
J: TRBJ2-7
D: -

DNA: TGTGCCAGCAGCCCCAATGACAGGGGTCTGAACTATGGCTACACCTTC
CDR3: CASSPNDRGLNYGYTF
V: TRBV9
size: -
J: TRBJ1-2
D: TRBD1

DNA: TGCGCCAGCAGCTTTAGCGGGACAGCTAACTATGGCTACACCTTC
CDR3: CASSFSGTANYGYTF
V: TRBV5-1
size: once
J: TRBJ1-2
D: TRBD1

DNA: TGTGCCAGCAGCCAAGAGGCTTTCCAGGACTATGGCTACACCTTC
CDR3: CASSQEAFQDYGYTF
V: TRBV4-2
size: -
J: TRBJ1-2
D: -

DNA: TGTGCCAGCAGCGTAAGGAGCTCCTACAATGAGCAGTTCTTC
CDR3: CASSVRSSYNEQFF
V: TRBV28
size: -
J: TRBJ2-1
D: -